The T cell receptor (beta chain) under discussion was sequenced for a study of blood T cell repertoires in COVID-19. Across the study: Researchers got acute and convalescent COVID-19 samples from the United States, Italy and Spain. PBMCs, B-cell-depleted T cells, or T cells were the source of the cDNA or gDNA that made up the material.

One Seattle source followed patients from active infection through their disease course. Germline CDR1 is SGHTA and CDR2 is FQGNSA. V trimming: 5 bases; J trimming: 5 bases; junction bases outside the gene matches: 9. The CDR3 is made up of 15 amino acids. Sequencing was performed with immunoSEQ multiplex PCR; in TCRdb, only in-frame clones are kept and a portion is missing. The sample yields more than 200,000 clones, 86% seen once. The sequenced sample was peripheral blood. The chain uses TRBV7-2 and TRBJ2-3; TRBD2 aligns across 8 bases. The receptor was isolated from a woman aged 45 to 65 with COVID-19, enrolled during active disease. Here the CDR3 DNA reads TGTGCCAGCAGCCCGACGCGGGGGGTTATAGATACGCAGTATTTT. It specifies CASSPTRGVIDTQYF.